The TCR beta chain described here comes from a study of identical twins. General observations from the study: Weaker excess sharing between twins was seen in beta out-of-frame sequences.

This clonotype showed up many times. The antigen remains unidentified. Healthy Caucasians were all of the donors. Germline assignment: CDR1 MNHNS and CDR2 SASEGT. V lost 6 bases, J lost 1 base, and 4 bases stayed unmatched. The CDR3 contains 15 residues. MiXCR, run by TCRdb on the 5' RACE reads, gives a single entry per CDR3 protein. The sample shows 750,000 to 950,000 distinct CDR3 sequences, about 12% of them seen only once. The data also belong to a second study, concerning yellow fever vaccine responses in identical twins.

Sequencing used PBMCs. The source of this sequence is a woman aged 18-29 years in good health. The chain links TRBV6-1 to TRBJ2-2; 8 bases agree with TRBD1. CDR3 region: CASRSDRGNTGELFF. The CDR3 coding sequence is TGTGCCAGCAGATCCGACAGGGGGAACACCGGGGAGCTGTTTTTT.